These 32 T cell receptor beta chains were all obtained from the same sample, sequenced in a study of cytomegalovirus exposure and HLA in healthy donors. Primers: 60 Vbeta forward and 13 Jbeta reverse. The data were produced by immunoSEQ multiplex PCR, yet TCRdb's version contains in-frame clones alone and is incomplete. The table lists about 130,000 clones, 55% to 75% of them singletons. The sequencing input was PBMCs. All receptors come from a man aged 25 to 45 in good health and CMV-seronegative.

This clone appeared a single time. J is TRBJ1-1 and V is TRBV7-9; D gene unclear. Germline CDR1 is SEHNR and CDR2 is FQNEAQ (reference sequence). V was cut by 0 bases and J by 1 base, with 9 bases left in between. This CDR3 contains 15 residues. CDR3 in amino acids: CASSLASGRNTEAFF. The CDR3 coding sequence is TGTGCCAGCAGCTTAGCGTCAGGCAGGAACACTGAAGCTTTCTTT. Variable domain in full (rest from reference TRBV7-9 and TRBJ1-1): DTGVSQNPRHKITKRGQNVTFRCDPISEHNRLYWYRQTLGQGPEFLTYFQNEAQLEKSRLLSDRFSAERPKGSFSTLEIQRTEQGDSAMYLCASSLASGRNTEAFFGQGTRLTVV.

The chain employs TRBV9 and TRBJ1-2; 10 bases map to TRBD1. V gave up 4 bases and J gave up 2 bases; unmatched junction bases: 5. There are 15 residues in the CDR3. Germline assignment: CDR1 SGDLS and CDR2 YYNGEE. CDR3: CASSPGTGANYGYTF. The DNA for the CDR3 is TGTGCCAGCAGCCCCGGGACAGGGGCCAACTATGGCTACACCTTC.

V is TRBV28 and J is TRBJ1-5; tentatively, D is TRBD1 (6 bases). V dropped 3 bases and J dropped 7 bases, with 10 bases sitting between them. The germline gives CDR1 MDHEN, CDR2 SYDVKM. CDR3 length equals 13 residues. CDR3 bases: TGTGCCAGCAGTTTGTGGACAGTACAGCCCCAGCATTTT. Amino acids: CASSLWTVQPQHF.

V usage is TRBV29-1 and J usage is TRBJ2-3; possibly TRBD2 for D (5 bases). Between the trimmed V and J ends, which lost 2 bases and 6 bases, there was a span of 12 bases. CDR3 size: 13 residues. CDR1 and CDR2 (germline): SQVTM, ANQGSEA. The CDR3 sequence is CSVEPLVADTQYF. The CDR3 region has the DNA TGCAGCGTTGAACCACTAGTGGCGGATACGCAGTATTTT.

The chain carries TRBV19 and TRBJ1-2; 9 nucleotides line up with TRBD1. Germline V gene data show CDR1 as LNHDA and CDR2 as SQIVND (reference sequence). V lost 6 bases and J lost 0; bases outside the gene matches: 5. This CDR3 contains 15 residues. CDR3 sequence: CASSQGDRANYGYTF. The CDR3 coding sequence is TGTGCCAGTAGCCAGGGGGACAGGGCTAACTATGGCTACACCTTC. The full variable domain, its missing parts supplied by reference TRBV19 and TRBJ1-2, is DGGITQSPKYLFRKEGQNVTLSCEQNLNHDAMYWYRQDPGQGLRLIYYSQIVNDFQKGDIAEGYSVSREKKESFPLTVTSAQKNPTAFYLCASSQGDRANYGYTFGSGTRLTVV.

The genes are TRBV29-1 and TRBJ2-7; 11 bases fit TRBD1. From germline, CDR1 is SQVTM and CDR2 ANQGSEA. The ends lost 0 bases at V and 2 bases at J; junction bases unmatched: 3. The CDR3 sequence is 15 residues long. The CDR3 DNA is TGCAGCGTTGAAGAACGGGACAGGGGGGCCTACGAGCAGTACTTC. It translates to CSVEERDRGAYEQYF.

This chain joins TRBV2 and TRBJ2-1; 12 bases map to TRBD2. This CDR3 has 17 residues. Germline lookup yields CDR1 SNHLY and CDR2 FYNNEI. J gave up 0 bases and V 6 bases, and 6 bases lay outside the gene matches. The CDR3 nucleotides read TGTGCCAGCAGGGCTTCGACTAGCGGGGGCTCCTACAATGAGCAGTTCTTC. Its translation: CASRASTSGGSYNEQFF.

This clone appeared a few times. J is TRBJ1-3 and V is TRBV13, with TRBD1 matching 10 bases. Germline values: CDR1 PRHDT, CDR2 FYEKMQ (reference sequence). The CDR3 is 18 amino acids. The trim removed 5 bases at V and 0 bases at J, leaving 10 bases unmatched. CDR3 sequence reads: CASSNRDRGFGSGNTIYF. As DNA, the CDR3 is TGTGCCAGCAGCAACCGGGACAGGGGCTTTGGCTCTGGAAACACCATATATTTT.

This clone was counted only a few times. J is TRBJ1-2 and V is TRBV5-1, with D maybe TRBD1 (5 bases). The ends were cut back, 0 bases at V and 6 bases at J, with 9 bases in the middle. The CDR3 runs to 13 residues. The germline gives CDR1 SGHRS, CDR2 YFSETQ. The CDR3 is CASSLGRVDGYTF. The CDR3 DNA sequence: TGCGCCAGCAGCTTGGGCAGGGTCGATGGCTACACCTTC.

About this clone: One junction end disagrees with the germline gene, perhaps due to a read error. This chain connects TRBV7-9 to TRBJ1-2, with D hard to call. Germline V gene sequence: CDR1 SEHNR, CDR2 FQNEAQ (reference sequence). The CDR3 runs to 12 residues. The CDR3 region is CSSSFHGDGYTF. CDR3 bases: TGTTCCAGCAGTTTCCACGGAGATGGCTACACCTTC.

The chain joins TRBV10-3 to TRBJ1-5; TRBD1 agrees at 10 bases. The V segment lost 3 bases and the J segment 2 bases; nucleotides outside the gene matches: 10. CDR3 length equals 18 residues. The germline V gene encodes CDR1 ENHRY and CDR2 SYGVKD. The CDR3 spells CAISEGYRDRGGNQPQHF. DNA for the CDR3: TGTGCCATCAGTGAAGGGTATAGGGACAGGGGTGGCAATCAGCCCCAGCATTTT.

This sequence joins TRBV11-2 and TRBJ2-1; 10 bases match TRBD2. The CDR3 has 16 amino acids. The germline CDR1 and CDR2 sequences are SGHAT and FQNNGV. Losses at the gene ends were 2 bases for V and 7 bases for J; bases not matched to a gene: 8. In DNA form, the CDR3 reads TGTGCCAGCAGCTTAATGTCAGCGGGGGGGCAAAATGAGCAGTTCTTC. Protein sequence: CASSLMSAGGQNEQFF.

V and J are TRBV4-2 and TRBJ2-1; 11 positions agree with TRBD2. Germline V lookup: CDR1 LGHNA, CDR2 YNFKEQ. The CDR3 runs to 18 residues. With V trimmed by 1 base and J by 5 bases, 10 bases remained unmatched. As DNA, the CDR3 is TGTGCCAGCAGCCAAGTCCGAGGTAGCGGGGGGGTTAACAATGAGCAGTTCTTC. It is translated as CASSQVRGSGGVNNEQFF.

This clone was seen a few times. This chain joins TRBV13 and TRBJ2-2, with 7 bases fitting TRBD1. This CDR3 is built from 16 residues. Per germline, CDR1 PRHDT and CDR2 FYEKMQ (reference sequence). The V gene end was trimmed by 3 bases and the J gene end by 0 bases; junction bases not matched to a gene: 4. The CDR3, as DNA: TGTGCCAGCAGCTTTGAAGGGGGCTCGAACACCGGGGAGCTGTTTTTT. Translated: CASSFEGGSNTGELFF.

CDR3 amino acids: CASSSDRAGNQPQHF. CDR3 nucleotides: TGTGCCAGCAGCTCCGACAGGGCCGGCAATCAGCCCCAGCATTTT. The chain joins TRBV7-2 to TRBJ1-5; TRBD1 matches at 7 bases. Germline trimming cut 4 bases from V and 2 bases from J; bases unmatched to any gene: 5. Germline lookup yields CDR1 SGHTA and CDR2 FQGNSA. The CDR3 has 15 amino acids. Together with reference TRBV7-2 and TRBJ1-5, the CDR3 gives the full variable domain: GAGVSQSPSNKVTEKGKDVELRCDPISGHTALYWYRQSLGQGLEFLIYFQGNSAPDKSGLPSDRFSAERTGGSVSTLTIQRTQQEDSAVYLCASSSDRAGNQPQHFGDGTRLSIL.

The chain carries TRBV7-9 and TRBJ2-7; D is possibly TRBD1 (6 bases). The V gene's germline CDR1 is SEHNR and CDR2 FQNEAQ (reference sequence). The CDR3 has 15 amino acids. V dropped 2 bases and J dropped 6 bases, with 17 bases sitting between them. CDR3 sequence (DNA): TGTGCCAGCAGCTTAAAGGCAGGGGCTGGGGGCGAGCAGTACTTC. Amino acids: CASSLKAGAGGEQYF. The entire variable domain, with the rest obtained from reference TRBV7-9 and TRBJ2-7, is as follows: DTGVSQNPRHKITKRGQNVTFRCDPISEHNRLYWYRQTLGQGPEFLTYFQNEAQLEKSRLLSDRFSAERPKGSFSTLEIQRTEQGDSAMYLCASSLKAGAGGEQYFGPGTRLTVT.

The chain is built from TRBV6-4 and TRBJ2-3; 10 nucleotides match TRBD2. V was pared by 0 bases and J by 2 bases, with 2 bases of the junction left unmatched. The CDR3 has 16 amino acids. The V gene's germline CDR1 is MRHNA and CDR2 SNTAGT. In DNA form, the CDR3 reads TGTGCCAGCAGTGACTCAGCGGGGGGGAACACAGATACGCAGTATTTT. Translation gives CASSDSAGGNTDTQYF.

The chain recombines TRBV7-2 with TRBJ2-3; D is uncertain. The V and J ends lost 4 bases and 7 bases respectively, with 9 bases between them. Germline V CDR1 and CDR2: SGHTA, FQGNSA. The CDR3 length is 12 residues. In DNA form, the CDR3 reads TGTGCCAGCAGCTCGCCTAGGAATACGCAGTATTTT. Encoded protein: CASSSPRNTQYF.

The J gene is TRBJ2-2, the V gene TRBV5-1; 8 bases agree with TRBD1. Losses at the gene ends were 4 bases for V and 4 bases for J; bases not matched to a gene: 9. Per the germline V gene, CDR1 is SGHRS and CDR2 is YFSETQ. This CDR3 has 16 residues. The CDR3 region has the DNA TGCGCCAGCAGCCCGGACAGGGCGGCGTCCACCGGGGAGCTGTTTTTT. It yields the protein CASSPDRAASTGELFF.

The chain links TRBV7-2 to TRBJ2-1; TRBD1 agrees at 8 bases. Germline V gives CDR1 SGHTA, CDR2 FQGNSA. There are 14 residues in the CDR3. With V trimmed by 5 bases and J by 7 bases, 7 bases remained unmatched. For the CDR3, the DNA is TGTGCCAGCAGCCGAACAGGGGGGCAGAATGAGCAGTTCTTC. Its translation: CASSRTGGQNEQFF.

This chain uses TRBV5-4 with TRBJ2-3; possible D gene TRBD2, 6 bases. This CDR3 has 15 amino acids. Germline CDR1 reads SGHNT; CDR2 reads YYREEE (reference sequence). V was trimmed by 4 bases and J by 5 bases, leaving 17 bases between them. CDR3 sequence: CASSPSGGFGDTQYF. CDR3 sequence (DNA): TGTGCCAGCAGCCCTTCCGGAGGGTTCGGAGATACGCAGTATTTT. Filled out from reference TRBV5-4 and TRBJ2-3, the complete variable domain reads ETGVTQSPTHLIKTRGQQVTLRCSSQSGHNTVSWYQQALGQGPQFIFQYYREEENGRGNFPPRFSGLQFPNYSSELNVNALELDDSALYLCASSPSGGFGDTQYFGPGTRLTVL.

This sequence joins TRBV4-1 and TRBJ1-4; 7 bases are shared with TRBD1. Germline V CDR1 and CDR2: MGHRA, YSYEKL. V gave up 4 bases and J gave up 5 bases; unmatched junction bases: 7. There are 15 residues in the CDR3. The CDR3 reads CASSLRTGRNEKLFF. CDR3 nucleotide sequence: TGCGCCAGCAGCCTCCGGACAGGCCGGAATGAAAAACTGTTTTTT.

This chain joins TRBV19 and TRBJ1-1; D may be TRBD1 (6 bases). The CDR3 length is 12 residues. Trimming took 4 bases from V and 5 from J, leaving 8 bases between them. Germline CDR1 and CDR2: LNHDA and SQIVND (reference sequence). The CDR3 nucleotides read TGTGCCAGTAGTAAGGGGGTGACTGAAGCTTTCTTT. The encoded protein is CASSKGVTEAFF.

The chain links TRBV10-1 to TRBJ2-3; 7 bases align to TRBD2. Germline V gives CDR1 WNHNN, CDR2 SYGVQD (reference sequence). With 2 bases clipped from V and 5 bases from J, the junction kept 4 bases outside the gene matches. The length of the CDR3 is 14 residues. CDR3 sequence: CASSERGVIDTQYF. The CDR3 nucleotides are TGCGCCAGCAGTGAGCGGGGGGTGATAGATACGCAGTATTTT.

The genes are TRBV6-1 and TRBJ2-5, with 7 bases aligning to TRBD1. Germline assignment: CDR1 MNHNS and CDR2 SASEGT. V trimming: 3 bases; J trimming: 5 bases; junction bases outside the gene matches: 6. The CDR3 sequence is 14 residues long. CDR3 loop: CASSDRGREETQYF. For the CDR3, the DNA is TGTGCCAGCAGTGATAGGGGGCGTGAGGAGACCCAGTACTTC.

The rearrangement uses TRBV5-4 and TRBJ2-7; 7 bases agree with TRBD2. The CDR3 contains 15 residues. The germline gives CDR1 SGHNT, CDR2 YYREEE (reference sequence). V lost 1 base, J lost 0 bases, and 4 bases stayed unmatched. This CDR3 is CASSLSAGDSYEQYF. In DNA form, the CDR3 reads TGTGCCAGCAGCTTGTCGGCGGGGGACTCCTACGAGCAGTACTTC. The whole variable domain, remainder taken from reference TRBV5-4 and TRBJ2-7, is ETGVTQSPTHLIKTRGQQVTLRCSSQSGHNTVSWYQQALGQGPQFIFQYYREEENGRGNFPPRFSGLQFPNYSSELNVNALELDDSALYLCASSLSAGDSYEQYFGPGTRLTVT.

This sequence joins TRBV28 and TRBJ1-1; D is possibly TRBD1 (5 bases). Germline V gives CDR1 MDHEN, CDR2 SYDVKM. V lost 6 bases to trimming and J lost 3 bases, with 11 bases between them. The CDR3 sequence is 13 residues long. The CDR3 coding sequence is TGTGCCAGCAGAATAGGGGTCCACACTGAAGCTTTCTTT. Its translation is CASRIGVHTEAFF. The full variable domain, rest sourced from reference TRBV28 and TRBJ1-1, is DVKVTQSSRYLVKRTGEKVFLECVQDMDHENMFWYRQDPGLGLRLIYFSYDVKMKEKGDIPEGYSVSREKKERFSLILESASTNQTSMYLCASRIGVHTEAFFGQGTRLTVV.

CDR3 region: CASSLEFRTGGEKLFF. The CDR3, as DNA: TGCGCCAGCAGCTTGGAGTTTCGTACAGGGGGTGAAAAACTGTTTTTT. The chain joins TRBV5-1 to TRBJ1-4; 8 bases agree with TRBD1. Germline CDR1 SGHRS, CDR2 YFSETQ. The CDR3 is 16 amino acids. The V segment lost 0 bases and the J segment 7 bases; nucleotides outside the gene matches: 8.

The chain has TRBV7-3 and TRBJ1-6; 8 bases are shared with TRBD1. The CDR3 loop spans 14 amino acids. Germline V gene data show CDR1 as SGHTA and CDR2 as FQGTGA. V gave up 5 bases and J gave up 6 bases; unmatched junction bases: 3. The CDR3 loop is CASSRGQGNSPLHF. CDR3 bases: TGTGCCAGCAGCCGAGGACAGGGTAATTCACCCCTCCACTTT.

This clone occurred a few times. The chain recombines TRBV18 with TRBJ1-5; D unresolved. Deletions cut 2 bases from V and 0 bases from J, with 11 bases between. Germline V lookup: CDR1 KGHSH, CDR2 LQKENI. This CDR3 spans 16 amino acids. CDR3 residues: CASSPYRNPSNQPQHF. The CDR3, as DNA: TGTGCCAGCTCACCATATAGAAACCCTAGCAATCAGCCCCAGCATTTT.

The V gene is TRBV5-1, the J gene TRBJ2-5; possibly TRBD1 for D (6 bases). The DNA end lines up better with TRBJ2-7; the J call may be wrong. Germline V gene sequence: CDR1 SGHRS, CDR2 YFSETQ. This CDR3 contains 14 residues. CDR3 nucleotides: TGCGCCAGCAGCCAAGACACCCGAGGGGGCGAGCAGTACTTC. This sequence encodes CASSQDTRGGEQYF.

This chain uses TRBV5-1 with TRBJ1-5; TRBD1 aligns across 10 bases. The ends lost 0 bases at V and 6 bases at J; junction bases unmatched: 3. The CDR3 is made up of 15 amino acids. Germline CDR1 is SGHRS and CDR2 is YFSETQ. CDR3 protein: CASSLAGTGVQPQHF. The CDR3 DNA is TGCGCCAGCAGCTTGGCGGGGACAGGGGTTCAGCCCCAGCATTTT.